Presented here are 24 T cell receptor beta chains from one specimen sequenced in a study of technical replicates of blood from several donors. Method: immunoSEQ multiplex PCR; TCRdb's copy keeps in-frame clones and lacks some. The repertoire includes 80,000 to 95,000 clones, about 93% of them detected once, and 0.2% to 0.3% sits in the top ten. Sequenced sample: T cells isolated from PBMCs. The receptor source for this set is a human donor in good health.

This clone was counted once. The genes are TRBV7-2 and TRBJ1-3; D call uncertain. This CDR3 comprises 13 residues. Deletions cut 1 base from V and 8 bases from J, with 9 bases between. CDR1 is SGHTA, CDR2 FQGNSA, per germline. The CDR3 DNA is TGTGCCAGCAGCTTAGTCGAGGTGCACACCATATATTTT. Protein: CASSLVEVHTIYF.

The chain employs TRBV6-5 and TRBJ2-2; D is undetermined. The CDR3 consists of 15 residues. The germline V and J ends were trimmed by 0 bases and 0 bases, with 5 bases remaining between them. Germline CDR1 is MNHEY and CDR2 is SVGAGI. CDR3 in DNA: TGTGCCAGCAGTTACTCGCGCGCGAACACCGGGGAGCTGTTTTTT. Its protein is CASSYSRANTGELFF.

The chain has TRBV7-2 and TRBJ2-1; D may be TRBD2 (6 bases). V dropped 8 bases and J dropped 2 bases, with 13 bases sitting between them. The CDR3 spans 14 residues. Germline assignment: CDR1 SGHTA and CDR2 FQGNSA. The CDR3: CASGTPRAYNEQFF. The CDR3 DNA reads TGTGCCAGCGGGACTCCCCGGGCCTACAATGAGCAGTTCTTC.

The chain couples TRBV10-1 to TRBJ2-3, with a weak D call TRBD1 (6 bases). The CDR3 is 14 residues long. Trimming removed 5 bases from V and 3 bases from J, with 12 bases in between. Germline V gene lookup returns CDR1 WNHNN and CDR2 SYGVQD (reference sequence). The CDR3 DNA reads as TGCGCCAGCAGTTCTCTCGACAGGACAGATACGCAGTATTTT. Protein: CASSSLDRTDTQYF.

The rearrangement links TRBV27 to TRBJ1-1; 9 bases match TRBD1. The CDR3 is made up of 12 amino acids. Germline CDR1 MNHEY, CDR2 SMNVEV (reference sequence). V shed 8 bases and J 3 bases; nucleotides not matched to a gene: 1. In DNA form, the CDR3 reads TGTGCCAGCGGGACAGGGCACACTGAAGCTTTCTTT. Protein product: CASGTGHTEAFF.

The V and J genes are TRBV5-1 and TRBJ1-5, with D maybe TRBD1 (5 bases). V lost 0 bases and J 4 bases, leaving 11 bases between the germline ends. Germline CDR1 is SGHRS and CDR2 is YFSETQ. This CDR3 comprises 15 residues. The CDR3 region is CASSLDDGQNQPQHF. The CDR3 bases are TGCGCCAGCAGCTTGGATGACGGACAAAATCAGCCCCAGCATTTT. The full variable domain, in which reference TRBV5-1 and TRBJ1-5 provide the parts outside the CDR3, is KAGVTQTPRYLIKTRGQQVTLSCSPISGHRSVSWYQQTPGQGLQFLFEYFSETQRNKGNFPGRFSGRQFSNSRSEMNVSTLELGDSALYLCASSLDDGQNQPQHFGDGTRLSIL.

This clone was recorded only once. This sequence joins TRBV5-1 and TRBJ1-5, with 9 bases lining up with TRBD1. Trimming at V came to 7 bases and at J to 0 bases, leaving 11 bases not matched to a gene. Germline CDR1 reads SGHRS; CDR2 reads YFSETQ. The CDR3 covers 17 residues. Here the CDR3 DNA reads TGCGCCAGCGTACTTAACGGGACAGGGTATAGCAATCAGCCCCAGCATTTT. This sequence encodes CASVLNGTGYSNQPQHF. Supplemented by reference TRBV5-1 and TRBJ1-5, the full variable domain reads KAGVTQTPRYLIKTRGQQVTLSCSPISGHRSVSWYQQTPGQGLQFLFEYFSETQRNKGNFPGRFSGRQFSNSRSEMNVSTLELGDSALYLCASVLNGTGYSNQPQHFGDGTRLSIL.

There are a few counts of this clone. This chain connects TRBV4-1 to TRBJ2-7, with TRBD2 as a possible D gene (6 bases). V lost 0 bases and J lost 0, with 12 bases in between. This CDR3 has 16 residues. Germline-derived CDR1 and CDR2 are MGHRA and YSYEKL. The chain's CDR3 is CASSQDLVADSYEQYF. The CDR3, as DNA: TGCGCCAGCAGCCAAGATTTGGTAGCGGACTCCTACGAGCAGTACTTC.

The chain links TRBV6-5 to TRBJ1-2; D is uncertain. Deletions cut 4 bases from V and 5 bases from J, with 8 bases between. This CDR3 is 12 amino acids long. Germline V gives CDR1 MNHEY, CDR2 SVGAGI. CDR3 sequence reads: CASSSGAYGYTF. The CDR3 bases are TGTGCCAGCAGTTCGGGTGCTTATGGCTACACCTTC.

The chain has TRBV6-5 and TRBJ1-2; 7 bases align to TRBD1. V dropped 0 bases and J dropped 5; count of bases not matched to a gene: 9. Germline CDR1 and CDR2: MNHEY and SVGAGI. The length of the CDR3 is 16 residues. CDR3 bases: TGTGCCAGCAGTTACTCGAGAGGGGGCGCTGGGTATGGCTACACCTTC. This codes for CASSYSRGGAGYGYTF.

This sequence joins TRBV5-6 and TRBJ2-1; tentative D call: TRBD1 (6 bases). Germline V gives CDR1 SGHDT, CDR2 YYEEEE. The CDR3 is made up of 16 amino acids. V was trimmed by 2 bases and J by 0 bases, leaving 12 bases between them. CDR3 nucleotide sequence: TGTGCCAGCAGCTTTGAGGGGGTAAACTCCTACAATGAGCAGTTCTTC. The encoded protein is CASSFEGVNSYNEQFF.

This clone appeared a single time. This chain joins TRBV5-6 and TRBJ1-1; 10 bases align to TRBD1. Germline V gene data show CDR1 as SGHDT and CDR2 as YYEEEE. Trimming took 7 bases from V and 7 from J; bases not matched to a gene: 4. The CDR3 runs 12 residues. The CDR3 spells CASGRDRGEAFF. The CDR3 coding sequence is TGTGCCAGCGGCCGGGACAGGGGTGAAGCTTTCTTT.

J is TRBJ1-1 and V is TRBV19; 9 nucleotides agree with TRBD1. V gave up 4 bases and J gave up 5 bases; unmatched junction bases: 5. The V gene's germline CDR1 is LNHDA and CDR2 SQIVND (reference sequence). The CDR3 length is 14 residues. The CDR3 region is CASSTGTGTTEAFF. In DNA, the CDR3 is TGTGCCAGTAGTACGGGGACAGGGACTACTGAAGCTTTCTTT.

The V gene is TRBV7-2, the J gene TRBJ2-1; D gene unclear. The ends were cut back, 0 bases at V and 0 bases at J, with 6 bases in the middle. The germline V gene encodes CDR1 SGHTA and CDR2 FQGNSA. CDR3 length equals 15 residues. The CDR3 DNA reads TGTGCCAGCAGCTTAGCGCGTGACTCCTACAATGAGCAGTTCTTC. Protein sequence: CASSLARDSYNEQFF.

This chain uses TRBV4-1 with TRBJ2-7; 9 bases are shared with TRBD1. Trimming at V came to 1 base and at J to 4 bases, leaving 17 bases not matched to a gene. This CDR3 region has 19 residues. Per the germline V gene, CDR1 is MGHRA and CDR2 is YSYEKL. This CDR3 reads CASSQVGTGYRWVEYEQYF. CDR3 DNA sequence: TGCGCCAGCAGCCAAGTAGGGACAGGGTATAGGTGGGTCGAATACGAGCAGTACTTC.

V and J are TRBV19 and TRBJ1-4, with 7 nucleotides matching TRBD1. The CDR3 runs to 14 residues. Germline V CDR1 and CDR2: LNHDA, SQIVND (reference sequence). The trim removed 6 bases at V and 5 bases at J, leaving 6 bases unmatched. CDR3 sequence: CASSGTAQNEKLFF. The CDR3 region has the DNA TGTGCCAGTAGCGGGACAGCACAAAATGAAAAACTGTTTTTT.

CDR3 bases: TGTGCCAGCAGCTTAGAGGCAACGGGGGGGGGCACAGATACGCAGTATTTT. It codes for CASSLEATGGGTDTQYF. The J gene is TRBJ2-3, the V gene TRBV7-6; 8 bases line up with TRBD2. The germline V gene has CDR1 SGHVS and CDR2 FNYEAQ. The CDR3 length is 17 residues. With V trimmed by 1 base and J by 1 base, 7 bases remained unmatched.

V usage is TRBV19 and J usage is TRBJ2-7; the match to TRBD1 covers 7 bases. Germline lookup yields CDR1 LNHDA and CDR2 SQIVND (reference sequence). The CDR3 runs to 12 residues. V lost 9 bases, J lost 3 bases, and 5 bases stayed unmatched. The CDR3 DNA sequence: TGTGCCAGCCGAGGGGGCTACTACGAGCAGTACTTC. Translation gives CASRGGYYEQYF.

This sequence joins TRBV10-1 and TRBJ2-7; D may be TRBD1 (6 bases). With 2 bases removed from V and 7 bases from J, the gap between germline ends came to 12 bases. The CDR3 spans 13 residues. Germline CDR1 reads WNHNN; CDR2 reads SYGVQD (reference sequence). In DNA, the CDR3 is TGCGCCAGCAGTGAGGGGGTTCAGGGGGAGCAGTACTTC. Translation: CASSEGVQGEQYF.

The J gene is TRBJ2-2, the V gene TRBV7-9; D not certain. The CDR3 length is 12 residues. CDR1 SEHNR and CDR2 FQNEAQ come from the germline V gene (reference sequence). CDR3 protein: CGELGVTGELFF. The CDR3 coding sequence is TGTGGCGAGCTAGGAGTCACCGGGGAGCTGTTTTTT.

The CDR3 here is CASSSTVNYEQYF. The DNA for the CDR3 is TGTGCCAGCAGTTCCACGGTAAACTACGAGCAGTACTTC. The chain couples TRBV28 to TRBJ2-7; D uncertain. V was cut by 4 bases and J by 3 bases, with 10 bases left in between. Germline CDR1 MDHEN, CDR2 SYDVKM. The CDR3 sequence is 13 residues long.

The rearrangement uses TRBV6-5 and TRBJ2-2, with no clear D. The germline CDR1 and CDR2 sequences are MNHEY and SVGAGI. The CDR3 length is 14 residues. Trimming left V 2 bases short and J 2 bases short, with 6 bases between. The CDR3 sequence: CASSYNRNTGELFF. CDR3 in DNA: TGTGCCAGCAGTTACAACAGAAACACCGGGGAGCTGTTTTTT.

This clone was detected only once. The genes are TRBV29-1 and TRBJ2-7; maybe TRBD2 (6 bases). CDR3 length equals 12 residues. V lost 7 bases and J 4 bases, leaving 14 bases between the germline ends. Germline V gives CDR1 SQVTM, CDR2 ANQGSEA. CDR3 in DNA: TGCAGCGCCGGGAGCGGATCTTACGAGCAGTACTTC. Its protein product is CSAGSGSYEQYF.

The gene calls are TRBV6-1 and TRBJ2-7, with D possibly matching TRBD1 (6 bases). V gave up 0 bases and J gave up 2 bases, with 20 bases separating them. The CDR3 loop spans 18 amino acids. From germline, CDR1 is MNHNS and CDR2 SASEGT. The CDR3 nucleotides read TGTGCCAGCAGTGAAGCTGCCCAGGGGACCGCCTCCCCCTACGAGCAGTACTTC. Translated, it gives CASSEAAQGTASPYEQYF.